These 16 T cell receptor beta chains were sequenced from one sample in a study of OX40 agonist ivuxolimab in advanced cancers. The assay was immunoSEQ multiplex PCR, and TCRdb's table has in-frame clones only and misses some. The sample lists tens of thousands of clones, 70% to 90% occurring once. The sample here was CD4+ or CD8+ T cells sorted from blood, taken in a trial of the OX40 agonist ivuxolimab. The source is an adult with an advanced solid tumor such as melanoma, head and neck, liver or kidney cancer.

The chain joins TRBV6-5 to TRBJ1-2; tentative D call: TRBD1 (6 bases). Germline V CDR1 and CDR2: MNHEY, SVGAGI. This CDR3 spans 12 amino acids. Between the trimmed V and J ends, which lost 5 bases and 6 bases, there was a span of 10 bases. CDR3 nucleotide sequence: TGTGCCAGCAGTCCCAGGGGCCATGGCTACACCTTC. It codes for CASSPRGHGYTF.

This sequence joins TRBV5-1 and TRBJ2-7; 11 nucleotides align to TRBD2. The CDR3 length is 15 residues. CDR1 and CDR2 from the germline V gene are SGHRS and YFSETQ. Trimming took 1 base from V and 6 from J; bases not matched to a gene: 6. The DNA of the CDR3 is TGCGCCAGCAGCTTGACTAGCGGGAGTCGCGTCGAGCAGTACTTC. Translating it yields CASSLTSGSRVEQYF.

The V call is TRBV7-6, the J call TRBJ2-1, with D perhaps TRBD1 (6 bases). There are 13 residues in the CDR3. Deletions cut 5 bases from V and 10 bases from J, with 15 bases between. Germline V gene lookup returns CDR1 SGHVS and CDR2 FNYEAQ. CDR3 sequence: CASSTTDSSEQFF. For the CDR3, the DNA is TGTGCCAGCAGCACCACGGACAGCAGCGAGCAGTTCTTC.

The genes are TRBV2 and TRBJ2-7, with D possibly matching TRBD1 (5 bases). This CDR3 is built from 15 residues. V lost 5 bases to trimming and J lost 4 bases, with 18 bases between them. Germline CDR1 and CDR2: SNHLY and FYNNEI. The chain's CDR3 is CASSRGTGEVYEQYF. The CDR3 DNA sequence: TGTGCCAGCAGTAGGGGAACAGGCGAAGTTTACGAGCAGTACTTC.

The rearrangement joins TRBV28 to TRBJ2-7; D remains ambiguous. The V and J ends lost 3 bases and 0 bases respectively, with 18 bases between them. The CDR3 sequence is 17 residues long. Germline values: CDR1 MDHEN, CDR2 SYDVKM. CDR3 amino acids: CASSFWGKGTTSYEQYF. The CDR3, as DNA: TGTGCCAGCAGTTTTTGGGGAAAGGGTACAACCTCCTACGAGCAGTACTTC.

V usage is TRBV20-1 and J usage is TRBJ2-1; D unresolved. The CDR3 totals 11 residues. V was cut by 2 bases and J by 8 bases, with 7 bases left in between. Germline assignment: CDR1 DFQATT and CDR2 SNEGSKA (reference sequence). The CDR3 sequence: CSARKADEQFF. The CDR3, as DNA: TGCAGTGCTAGAAAGGCGGATGAGCAGTTCTTC.

V gene TRBV6-1 combines with J gene TRBJ1-1; D unclear. Germline V lookup: CDR1 MNHNS, CDR2 SASEGT. Trimming shortened V by 6 bases and J by 0 bases, and 5 bases separated the two germline ends. CDR3 length equals 12 residues. The CDR3 loop reads CASRDLNTEAFF. Written as DNA, the CDR3 is TGTGCCAGCAGAGACCTGAACACTGAAGCTTTCTTT.

CDR3 DNA sequence: TGTGCCAGCAGCTTAGGGGCCGGGGGCTTCTCTGGAAACACCATATATTTT. It encodes CASSLGAGGFSGNTIYF. The chain employs TRBV7-6 and TRBJ1-3; TRBD1 is a possible D gene (6 bases). The germline V gene encodes CDR1 SGHVS and CDR2 FNYEAQ. Between the trimmed V and J ends, which lost 1 base and 0 bases, there was a span of 13 bases. This CDR3 comprises 17 residues.

The J gene is TRBJ1-4, the V gene TRBV5-1; D is ambiguous. The length of the CDR3 is 16 residues. Between the trimmed V and J ends, which lost 1 base and 2 bases, there was a span of 12 bases. CDR1 and CDR2 (germline): SGHRS, YFSETQ. The chain's CDR3 is CASSLNLLSTNEKLFF. The CDR3 bases are TGCGCCAGCAGCTTGAACCTTCTGTCGACTAATGAAAAACTGTTTTTT. Full variable domain (outside the CDR3, taken from reference TRBV5-1 and TRBJ1-4): KAGVTQTPRYLIKTRGQQVTLSCSPISGHRSVSWYQQTPGQGLQFLFEYFSETQRNKGNFPGRFSGRQFSNSRSEMNVSTLELGDSALYLCASSLNLLSTNEKLFFGSGTQLSVL.

This clone was seen once. The rearrangement joins TRBV27 to TRBJ2-1; D gene uncertain. From germline, CDR1 is MNHEY and CDR2 SMNVEV (reference sequence). The CDR3 loop spans 17 amino acids. Between the trimmed V and J ends, which lost 6 bases and 0 bases, there was a span of 18 bases. CDR3 coding DNA: TGTGCCAGCAGCCCACTTGCTGGCTCAAGCTCCTACAATGAGCAGTTCTTC. It translates to CASSPLAGSSSYNEQFF.

The chain recombines TRBV7-9 with TRBJ1-2, with 12 bases that match TRBD1. Losses at the gene ends were 1 base for V and 7 bases for J; bases not matched to a gene: 4. The CDR3 length is 15 residues. CDR1 and CDR2 (germline): SEHNR, FQNEAQ (reference sequence). The CDR3 spells CASSLVGQGASGYTF. CDR3 nucleotide sequence: TGTGCCAGCAGCTTAGTGGGACAGGGGGCCTCTGGCTACACCTTC.

This chain connects TRBV10-2 to TRBJ2-7; D remains unclear. CDR1 and CDR2 (germline): WSHSY, SAAADI. Deletions cut 2 bases from V and 1 base from J, with 6 bases between. CDR3 size: 13 residues. The CDR3 here is CASSESGSYEQYF. In DNA, the CDR3 is TGCGCCAGCAGTGAGAGTGGATCCTACGAGCAGTACTTC.

This clone has a single count. The rearrangement uses TRBV14 and TRBJ1-2; D ambiguous. The CDR3 contains 13 residues. Trimming removed 0 bases from V and 4 bases from J, with 6 bases in between. Germline loops: CDR1 SGHDN, CDR2 FVKESK. CDR3 DNA: TGTGCCAGCAGCCAAGATAACAGCTATGGCTACACCTTC. It is translated as CASSQDNSYGYTF. Together with reference TRBV14 and TRBJ1-2, the CDR3 gives the full variable domain: EAGVTQFPSHSVIEKGQTVTLRCDPISGHDNLYWYRRVMGKEIKFLLHFVKESKQDESGMPNNRFLAERTGGTYSTLKVQPAELEDSGVYFCASSQDNSYGYTFGSGTRLTVV.

This chain connects TRBV2 to TRBJ2-1; D gene uncertain. The CDR3 contains 13 residues. Germline values: CDR1 SNHLY, CDR2 FYNNEI. Trimming left V 0 bases short and J 9 bases short, with 9 bases between. CDR3 sequence reads: CASSEATLFEQFF. CDR3 bases: TGTGCCAGCAGTGAAGCCACGCTCTTTGAGCAGTTCTTC.

The chain carries TRBV7-2 and TRBJ2-7; D is possibly TRBD1 (5 bases). CDR1 SGHTA and CDR2 FQGNSA come from the germline V gene. With 5 bases removed from V and 7 bases from J, the gap between germline ends came to 24 bases. This CDR3 comprises 16 residues. CDR3 residues: CASSPYADTSYREQYF. The CDR3 bases are TGTGCCAGCAGCCCTTATGCGGACACCTCCTATCGGGAGCAGTACTTC.

The rearrangement joins TRBV27 to TRBJ2-3, with D tentatively TRBD2 (6 bases). The germline CDR1 and CDR2 sequences are MNHEY and SMNVEV (reference sequence). With 2 bases removed from V and 6 bases from J, the gap between germline ends came to 9 bases. The CDR3 runs 13 residues. The CDR3 DNA reads TGTGCCAGCAGTTTAGCGGGATGGGATACGCAGTATTTT. This codes for CASSLAGWDTQYF.